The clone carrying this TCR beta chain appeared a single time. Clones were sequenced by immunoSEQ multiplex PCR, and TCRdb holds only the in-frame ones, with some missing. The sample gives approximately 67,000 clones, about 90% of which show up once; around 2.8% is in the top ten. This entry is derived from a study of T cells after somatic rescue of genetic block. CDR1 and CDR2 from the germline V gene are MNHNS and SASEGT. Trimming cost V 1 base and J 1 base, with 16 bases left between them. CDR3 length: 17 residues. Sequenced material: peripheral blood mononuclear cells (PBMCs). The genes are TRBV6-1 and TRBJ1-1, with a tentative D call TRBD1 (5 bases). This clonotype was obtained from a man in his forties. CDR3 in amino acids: CASSEVGTSAANTEAFF. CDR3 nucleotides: TGTGCCAGCAGTGAAGTTGGGACCTCGGCGGCGAACACTGAAGCTTTCTTT.